The subject of this entry is one T cell receptor (beta chain). The entry originates in a study of blood T cell repertoires in COVID-19. Study details: Both acute and convalescent COVID-19 samples were obtained from the United States, Italy and Spain.

In the authors' methods: Nucleated cell counts were estimated from reference gene primer amplification. Libraries were prepared by immunoSEQ multiplex PCR; TCRdb keeps only in-frame clonotypes and omits some of them. V and J calls and clone size are those listed in that table; D and trimming were worked out from the DNA. This table has tens of thousands of clones, about 90% appearing once. Germline V gene lookup returns CDR1 SGHTA and CDR2 FQGNSA. Trimming cost V 3 bases and J 2 bases; bases outside gene matches: 2. The CDR3 is made up of 14 amino acids. The J gene is TRBJ2-7, the V gene TRBV7-2, with TRBD1 identical over 9 bases. Source material: peripheral blood. The clonotype comes from a man between 65 and 85 years old with active COVID-19. For the CDR3, the DNA is TGTGCCAGCAGCTTCGGGACAGGGACCTACGAGCAGTACTTC. Translation: CASSFGTGTYEQYF.